A single T cell receptor (beta chain) is shown here with its context. This entry belongs to a study of T cell changes during pregnancy in multiple sclerosis. TCRdb's table, derived via immunoSEQ multiplex PCR, lists solely in-frame clones and lacks some. The repertoire holds 30,000 to 45,000 clones, with over 75% as singletons. The clonotype originates from a female donor with multiple sclerosis, enrolled in a pregnancy study. Sequences were derived from CD4+ T cells from peripheral blood mononuclear cells, sampled before pregnancy.

CDR3 sequence reads: CASSHGGLYEQYF. The CDR3 region has the DNA TGTGCCAGCTCACACGGGGGGCTATACGAGCAGTACTTC. V gene TRBV18 combines with J gene TRBJ2-7, with a weak D call TRBD2 (7 bases). The CDR3 is 13 amino acids. Germline V lookup: CDR1 KGHSH, CDR2 LQKENI. Trimming pared 4 bases from V and 4 bases from J, leaving 11 bases between.